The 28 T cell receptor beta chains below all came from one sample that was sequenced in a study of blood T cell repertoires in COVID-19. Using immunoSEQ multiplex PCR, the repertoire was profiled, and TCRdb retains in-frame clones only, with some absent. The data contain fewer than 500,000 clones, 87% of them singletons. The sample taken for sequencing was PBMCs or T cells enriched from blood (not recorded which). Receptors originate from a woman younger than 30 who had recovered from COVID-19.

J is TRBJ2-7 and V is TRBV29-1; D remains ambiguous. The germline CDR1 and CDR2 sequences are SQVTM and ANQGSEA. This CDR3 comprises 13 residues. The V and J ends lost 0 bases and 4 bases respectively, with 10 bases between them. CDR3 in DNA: TGCAGCGTTGAAGATCCAGATTCGTACGAGCAGTACTTC. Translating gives CSVEDPDSYEQYF.

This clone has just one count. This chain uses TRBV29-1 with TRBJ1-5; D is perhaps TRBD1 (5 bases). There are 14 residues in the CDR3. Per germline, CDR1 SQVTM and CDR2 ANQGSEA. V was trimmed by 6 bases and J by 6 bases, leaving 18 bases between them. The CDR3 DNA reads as TGCAGCGTAGGTCAGGGTACTTGGGGTCAGCCCCAGCATTTT. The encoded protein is CSVGQGTWGQPQHF.

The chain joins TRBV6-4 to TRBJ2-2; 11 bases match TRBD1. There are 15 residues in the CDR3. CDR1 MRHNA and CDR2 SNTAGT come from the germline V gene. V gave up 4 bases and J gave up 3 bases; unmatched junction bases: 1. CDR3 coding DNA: TGTGCCAGCAGTGCGGGACAGGGGGACACCGGGGAGCTGTTTTTT. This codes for CASSAGQGDTGELFF.

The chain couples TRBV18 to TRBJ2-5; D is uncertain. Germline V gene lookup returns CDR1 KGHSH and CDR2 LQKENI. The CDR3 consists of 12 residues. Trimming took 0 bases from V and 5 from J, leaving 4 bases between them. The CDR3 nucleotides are TGTGCCAGCTCACCACCCGGGGAGACCCAGTACTTC. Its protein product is CASSPPGETQYF.

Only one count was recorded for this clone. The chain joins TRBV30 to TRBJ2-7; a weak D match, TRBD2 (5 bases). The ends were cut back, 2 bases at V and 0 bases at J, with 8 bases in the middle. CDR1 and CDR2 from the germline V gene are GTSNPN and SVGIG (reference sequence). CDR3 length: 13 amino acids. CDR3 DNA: TGTGCCTGGAGTACCGGACTCTCCTACGAGCAGTACTTC. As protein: CAWSTGLSYEQYF. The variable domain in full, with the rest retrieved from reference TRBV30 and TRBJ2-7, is SQTIHQWPATLVQPVGSPLSLECTVEGTSNPNLYWYRQAAGRGLQLLFYSVGIGQISSEVPQNLSASRPQDRQFILSSKKLLLSDSGFYLCAWSTGLSYEQYFGPGTRLTVT.

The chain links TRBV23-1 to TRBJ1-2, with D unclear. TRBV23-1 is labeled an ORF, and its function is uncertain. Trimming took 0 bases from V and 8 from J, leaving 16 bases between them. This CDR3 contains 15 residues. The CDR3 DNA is TGCGCCAGCAGTCAATCGAGGTACTCGGATAGGGGCTACACCTTC. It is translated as CASSQSRYSDRGYTF.

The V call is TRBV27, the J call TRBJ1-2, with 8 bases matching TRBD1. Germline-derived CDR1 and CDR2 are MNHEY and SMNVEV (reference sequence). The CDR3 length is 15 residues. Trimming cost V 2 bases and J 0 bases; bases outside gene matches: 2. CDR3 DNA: TGTGCCAGCAGTTTAGGGACAGGAGCTAACTATGGCTACACCTTC. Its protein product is CASSLGTGANYGYTF.

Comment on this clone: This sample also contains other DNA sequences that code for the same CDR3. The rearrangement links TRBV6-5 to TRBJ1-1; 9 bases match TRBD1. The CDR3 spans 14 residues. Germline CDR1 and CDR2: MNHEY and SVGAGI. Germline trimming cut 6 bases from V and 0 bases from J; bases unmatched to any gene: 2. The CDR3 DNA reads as TGTGCCAGCAGCCGGACAGGGGTGAACACTGAAGCTTTCTTT. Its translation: CASSRTGVNTEAFF.

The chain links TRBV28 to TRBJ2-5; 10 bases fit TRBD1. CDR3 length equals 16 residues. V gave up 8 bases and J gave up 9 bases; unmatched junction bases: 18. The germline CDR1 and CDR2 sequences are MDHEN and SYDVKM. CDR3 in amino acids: CASRDRGLRGVVAQYF. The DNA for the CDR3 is TGTGCCAGCCGGGACAGGGGCTTAAGAGGAGTGGTGGCCCAGTACTTC.

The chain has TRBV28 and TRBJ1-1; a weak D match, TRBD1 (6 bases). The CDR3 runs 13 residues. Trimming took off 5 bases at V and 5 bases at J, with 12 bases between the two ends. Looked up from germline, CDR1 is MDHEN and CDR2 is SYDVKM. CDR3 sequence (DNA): TGTGCCAGCAGTACCAGGGGAGGGACTGAAGCTTTCTTT. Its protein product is CASSTRGGTEAFF.

For the CDR3, the DNA is TGTGCCAGCAGCTTAATAGATGAGCAGTTCTTC. It codes for CASSLIDEQFF. V usage is TRBV7-2 and J usage is TRBJ2-1; D is undetermined. Germline V gene data show CDR1 as SGHTA and CDR2 as FQGNSA. The CDR3 has 11 amino acids. Trimming cost V 2 bases and J 8 bases, with 4 bases left between them.

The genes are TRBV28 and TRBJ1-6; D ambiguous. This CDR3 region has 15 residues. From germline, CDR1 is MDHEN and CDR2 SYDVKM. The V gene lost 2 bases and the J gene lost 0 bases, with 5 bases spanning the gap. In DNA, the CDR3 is TGTGCCAGCAGTTTAGGGAGCTCCTATAATTCACCCCTCCACTTT. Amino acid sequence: CASSLGSSYNSPLHF.

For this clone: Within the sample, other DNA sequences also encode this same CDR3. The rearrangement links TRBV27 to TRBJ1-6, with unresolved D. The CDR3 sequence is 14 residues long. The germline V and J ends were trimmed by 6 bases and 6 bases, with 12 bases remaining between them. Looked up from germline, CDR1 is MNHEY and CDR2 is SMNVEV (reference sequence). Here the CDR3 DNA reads TGTGCCAGCAGCTTAAGACTGGGTAATTCACCCCTCCACTTT. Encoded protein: CASSLRLGNSPLHF.

The CDR3 nucleotides read TGTGCCAGCAGTTACAGGGGAACCGGGGAGCTGTTTTTT. This codes for CASSYRGTGELFF. The V and J genes are TRBV2 and TRBJ2-2; 7 nucleotides line up with TRBD1. The CDR3 length is 13 residues. CDR1 and CDR2 (germline): SNHLY, FYNNEI. After removal of 5 bases from V and 5 bases from J, the junction contained 2 bases not matched to a gene.

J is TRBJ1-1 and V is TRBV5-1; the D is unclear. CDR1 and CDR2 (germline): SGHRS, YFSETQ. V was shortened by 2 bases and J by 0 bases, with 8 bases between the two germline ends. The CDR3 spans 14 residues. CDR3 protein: CASSLFRLNTEAFF. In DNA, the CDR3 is TGCGCCAGCAGCTTATTCAGATTGAACACTGAAGCTTTCTTT.

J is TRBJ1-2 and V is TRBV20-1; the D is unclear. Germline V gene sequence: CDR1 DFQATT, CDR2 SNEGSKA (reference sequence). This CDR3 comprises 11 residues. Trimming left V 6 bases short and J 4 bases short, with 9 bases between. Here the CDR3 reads CSAYHSYGYTF. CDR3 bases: TGCAGTGCCTACCACTCCTATGGCTACACCTTC.

CDR3 nucleotides: TGTGCCACCAGCAGAGAACGGGGCTATAATTCACCCCTCCACTTT. As protein: CATSRERGYNSPLHF. The chain recombines TRBV15 with TRBJ1-6, with D unresolved. This CDR3 is built from 15 residues. Trimming took off 0 bases at V and 3 bases at J, with 6 bases between the two ends. In germline, CDR1 is LNHNV, CDR2 YYDKDF (reference sequence).

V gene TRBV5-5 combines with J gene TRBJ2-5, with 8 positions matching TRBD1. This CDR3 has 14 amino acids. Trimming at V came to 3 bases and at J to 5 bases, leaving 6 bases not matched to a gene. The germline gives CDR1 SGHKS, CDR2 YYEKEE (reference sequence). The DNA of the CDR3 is TGTGCCAGCAGCTCTCAGGGGGCATGGGAGACCCAGTACTTC. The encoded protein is CASSSQGAWETQYF.

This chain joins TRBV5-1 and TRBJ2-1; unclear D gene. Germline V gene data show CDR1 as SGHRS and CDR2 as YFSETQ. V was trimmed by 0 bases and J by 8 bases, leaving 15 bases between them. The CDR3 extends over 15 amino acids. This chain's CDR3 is CASSLEIYEEDEQFF. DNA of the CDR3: TGCGCCAGCAGCTTGGAGATTTATGAGGAAGATGAGCAGTTCTTC.

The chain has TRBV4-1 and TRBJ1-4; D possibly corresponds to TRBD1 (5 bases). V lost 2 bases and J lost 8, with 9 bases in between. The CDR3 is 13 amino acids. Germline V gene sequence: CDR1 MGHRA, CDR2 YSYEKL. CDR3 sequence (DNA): TGCGCCAGCAGCCAATGGAGGGGAGAAAAACTGTTTTTT. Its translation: CASSQWRGEKLFF.

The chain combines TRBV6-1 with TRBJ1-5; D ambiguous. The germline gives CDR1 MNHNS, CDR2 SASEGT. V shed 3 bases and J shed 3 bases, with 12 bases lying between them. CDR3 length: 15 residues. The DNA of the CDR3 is TGTGCCAGCAGTGAGGGCAGAAACCTCAATCAGCCCCAGCATTTT. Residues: CASSEGRNLNQPQHF.

The CDR3 DNA reads TGCGCCAGCAGCACCGACGGCGGGCTAGGTTCACCCCTCCACTTT. Translation gives CASSTDGGLGSPLHF. The V call is TRBV5-1, the J call TRBJ1-6; D is uncertain. V was shortened by 4 bases and J by 9 bases, with 17 bases between the two germline ends. CDR1 is SGHRS, CDR2 YFSETQ, per germline. The CDR3 contains 15 residues.

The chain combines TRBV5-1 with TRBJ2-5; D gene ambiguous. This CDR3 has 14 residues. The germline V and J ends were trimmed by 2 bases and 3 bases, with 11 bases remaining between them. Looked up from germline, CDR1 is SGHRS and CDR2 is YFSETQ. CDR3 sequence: CASSFATPEETQYF. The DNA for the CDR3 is TGCGCCAGCAGCTTTGCTACTCCTGAAGAGACCCAGTACTTC.

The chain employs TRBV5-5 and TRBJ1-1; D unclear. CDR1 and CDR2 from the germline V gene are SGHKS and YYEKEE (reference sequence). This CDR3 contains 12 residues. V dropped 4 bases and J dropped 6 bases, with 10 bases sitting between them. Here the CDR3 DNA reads TGTGCCAGCAGCCGGACGGGGTCTGAAGCTTTCTTT. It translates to CASSRTGSEAFF.

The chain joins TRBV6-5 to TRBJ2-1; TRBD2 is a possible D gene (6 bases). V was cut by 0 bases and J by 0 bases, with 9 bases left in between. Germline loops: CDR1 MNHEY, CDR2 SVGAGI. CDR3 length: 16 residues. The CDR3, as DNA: TGTGCCAGCAGTTACTCGAGGGACTTCTCCTACAATGAGCAGTTCTTC. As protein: CASSYSRDFSYNEQFF.

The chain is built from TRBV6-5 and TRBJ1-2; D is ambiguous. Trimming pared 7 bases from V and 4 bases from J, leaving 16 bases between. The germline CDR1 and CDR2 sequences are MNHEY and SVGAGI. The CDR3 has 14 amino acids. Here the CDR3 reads CASTIRVELYGYTF. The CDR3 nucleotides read TGTGCCAGCACTATCCGGGTGGAACTCTATGGCTACACCTTC.

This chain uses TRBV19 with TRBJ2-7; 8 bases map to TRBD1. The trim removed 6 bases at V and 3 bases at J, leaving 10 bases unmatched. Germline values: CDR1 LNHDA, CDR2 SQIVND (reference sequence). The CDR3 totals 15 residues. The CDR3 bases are TGTGCCAGTAGCATTGGACAGGGAGTACTCTACGAGCAGTACTTC. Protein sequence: CASSIGQGVLYEQYF.

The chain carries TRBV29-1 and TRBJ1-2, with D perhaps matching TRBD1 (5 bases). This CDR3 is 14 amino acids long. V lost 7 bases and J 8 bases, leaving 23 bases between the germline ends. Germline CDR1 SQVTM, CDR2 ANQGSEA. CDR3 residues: CSAHGDSGVWGYTF. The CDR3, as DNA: TGCAGCGCCCACGGGGACTCCGGTGTTTGGGGCTACACCTTC.